This TCR beta chain was identified during a study of radiation and T cells in renal cell carcinoma (TCRdb year 2020). Regarding the study in general: Samples were obtained from a clinical trial, in which 15 Gy stereotactic body radiation therapy was delivered to primary renal cell carcinomas and nephrectomy was performed 4 weeks later. A total of 50 to 60 samples underwent TCR beta sequencing, made up of approximately 26 tumors and about 27 peripheral blood samples. A total of 4 million to 5 million unique CDR3 nucleotide sequences, encoding 2.8 million or so unique CDR3 amino acid sequences, were found across all 55 or so samples.

TCR beta libraries were generated from genomic DNA with the immunoSEQ kit, following the manufacturer's recommendations. To prepare libraries, a first multiplex PCR with proprietary primers was run, followed by a second PCR that added unique barcodes, and a bead cleanup was done after each round. Each sample batch included a kit-provided positive control reaction and a negative control reaction. The final libraries underwent checking on an Agilent 4200 TapeStation D1000 ScreenTape, volumetric pooling, and quantification by qPCR. An Illumina NextSeq500 fitted with a MidOutput 150-cycle cartridge performed the sequencing, running 156 Read1 cycles and 15 Index1 cycles with the kit's custom primers. The pooled library was loaded at 0.95 to 1 pM with roughly 19% PhiX control spiked in. Concerning the study's data processing: Vendor-processed data were analyzed in R, with a clonotype defined as all T cells sharing the same CDR3 nucleotide sequence. For clone abundance analyses, frequencies were normalized to the 10,000 most abundant clones per sample. Public T cell clones, which averaged fewer than five per sample, were removed prior to analysis. An abundance difference of at least 32-fold between compartments was the criterion for calling clonotypes tumor-enriched or baseline blood-enriched. Clonotypes expanded or contracted between blood time points were identified with a beta-binomial differential abundance model. Tumor-blood repertoire similarity was measured with the Baroni-Urbani and Buser coefficient, and group comparisons used two-tailed Wilcoxon tests in R. TCRdb retrieved this table from immuneACCESS and kept in-frame rearrangements only. Not all clones are present; in checked studies, unresolved V genes account for under half, and no reason is known for the remainder. The V and J calls and clone size come from that table; D and trimming were worked out from the DNA. The sample table records about 59,000 clones; over 70% of these occur just once. Together, the top ten hold 7.3% of the sample.

CDR1 SGHVS and CDR2 FQNEAQ were looked up in the germline V gene. From the cysteine through the phenylalanine, the CDR3 covers 15 amino acids. Solely the CDR3 DNA is kept, with 45 bases framed from the first base. V and J are truncated by 5 bases and 0 bases respectively, leaving an intervening sequence of 10 bases. Beyond this particular receptor, the publication reports: In blood, the top tumor clonotypes increased between baseline and 2 weeks post-radiation and then shrank by 4 weeks, which suggests that tumor-resident clones expanded only transiently. Tracking of blood repertoire dynamics stopped at approximately four weeks after treatment, with no follow-up past that point. Because pretreatment tumor biopsies were not available, the study could not determine whether clonotypes were already present within the tumor at baseline. Because the trial had a single-armed design, the trial could not examine how radiation dose or scheduling affected the TCR repertoire.

The time point label, read with the paper, signifies: baseline pretreatment blood. Interpreted using the paper, the treatment or condition label stands for: 15 Gy SBRT to primary tumor, nephrectomy 4 weeks later. To follow tumor-enriched clonotypes, serial peripheral blood was collected from radiation-treated patients at baseline and at 2 weeks and 4 weeks after SBRT. Every patient had renal cell carcinoma of clear cell pathology. Genomic DNA for TCR sequencing was prepared using the QIAamp DNA Blood Mini Kit (Qiagen). The analyses included just those samples that passed every quality control check. As for this clone: What antigen it recognizes has not been identified. Base qualities are not provided; no much larger clone lies one nucleotide away.

Rearrangement joined TRBV7-8 to TRBJ1-4; no D gene call is confident. The sequencing here drew on blood, taken from a patient whose treatment included radiotherapy and nephrectomy. The receptor was isolated from a man aged 55-75 years with renal cell carcinoma. The nucleotide sequence reads TGTGCCAGCAGCCCGAACAGAGCAACTAATGAAAAACTGTTTTTT. It translates to CASSPNRATNEKLFF. Reference TRBV7-8 and TRBJ1-4 genes cover what lies past the CDR3, so the full variable domain is GAGVSQSPRYKVAKRGQDVALRCDPISGHVSLFWYQQALGQGPEFLTYFQNEAQLDKSGLPSDRFFAERPEGSVSTLKIQRTQQEDSAVYLCASSPNRATNEKLFFGSGTQLSVL.